The rows below give T cell receptor beta chains drawn from one sample of a study of OX40 agonist ivuxolimab in advanced cancers. This table comes from immunoSEQ multiplex PCR, and its TCRdb copy is limited to in-frame clones, with some not included. The sample consists of under 150,000 clones, about 93% of them appearing once. Source: CD4+ or CD8+ T cells sorted from blood, taken in a trial of the OX40 agonist ivuxolimab. The receptors come from an adult with an advanced solid tumor such as melanoma, head and neck, liver or kidney cancer. Both conserved end residues are part of each CDR3. D genes are given only for firm matches. Not every row has a clone size; where given, it reads once, few, many or a size class.

d_gene: TRBD1
j_gene: TRBJ2-7
v_gene: TRBV4-2
abundance: NA
CDR3aa: CASSQDEDRGYEQYF
CDR3nt: TGTGCCAGCAGCCAAGATGAAGACAGGGGCTACGAGCAGTACTTC

d_gene: NA
j_gene: TRBJ2-2
v_gene: TRBV4-3
abundance: NA
CDR3aa: CASSPPRGGNTGELFF
CDR3nt: TGCGCCAGCAGCCCCCCCAGGGGGGGAAACACCGGGGAGCTGTTTTTT

d_gene: NA
j_gene: TRBJ2-5
v_gene: TRBV7-9
abundance: NA
CDR3aa: CASSLGQGFETQYF
CDR3nt: TGTGCCAGCAGCTTAGGCCAGGGATTTGAGACCCAGTACTTC

d_gene: TRBD2
j_gene: TRBJ2-7
v_gene: TRBV7-2
abundance: NA
CDR3aa: CASSERFTSGYEQYF
CDR3nt: TGTGCCAGCAGCGAGAGGTTTACTAGCGGCTACGAGCAGTACTTC

d_gene: TRBD2
j_gene: TRBJ2-7
v_gene: TRBV6-6
abundance: NA
CDR3aa: CASMASGSSYEQYF
CDR3nt: TGTGCCAGCATGGCTAGCGGCAGCTCCTACGAGCAGTACTTC

d_gene: TRBD1
j_gene: TRBJ2-2
v_gene: TRBV6-6
abundance: NA
CDR3aa: CASTRGQGGELFF
CDR3nt: TGTGCCAGCACCAGGGGGCAGGGCGGGGAGCTGTTTTTT

d_gene: NA
j_gene: TRBJ2-7
v_gene: TRBV7-9
abundance: NA
CDR3aa: CASSASGYEQYF
CDR3nt: TGTGCCAGCAGCGCCTCAGGTTACGAGCAGTACTTC

d_gene: TRBD1
j_gene: TRBJ1-2
v_gene: TRBV6-5
abundance: NA
CDR3aa: CASRPQTGANYGYTF
CDR3nt: TGTGCCAGCAGGCCCCAGACAGGGGCTAACTATGGCTACACCTTC

d_gene: NA
j_gene: TRBJ2-3
v_gene: TRBV6-6
abundance: NA
CDR3aa: CASSTPWGVRTDTQYF
CDR3nt: TGTGCCAGCAGTACTCCATGGGGAGTGCGCACAGATACGCAGTATTTT

d_gene: NA
j_gene: TRBJ2-1
v_gene: TRBV5-6
abundance: NA
CDR3aa: CASSLGGLGRNEQFF
CDR3nt: TGTGCCAGCAGCTTGGGTGGATTAGGGAGAAATGAGCAGTTCTTC

d_gene: NA
j_gene: TRBJ2-2
v_gene: TRBV7-2
abundance: NA
CDR3aa: CASSFRETNTGELFF
CDR3nt: TGTGCCAGCAGTTTCCGGGAAACGAACACCGGGGAGCTGTTTTTT

d_gene: NA
j_gene: TRBJ1-2
v_gene: TRBV19
abundance: NA
CDR3aa: CASSIHTTNYGYTF
CDR3nt: TGTGCCAGTAGTATACATACAACAAACTATGGCTACACCTTC

d_gene: NA
j_gene: TRBJ1-3
v_gene: TRBV18
abundance: once
CDR3aa: CASSPSNSHSGNTIYF
CDR3nt: TGTGCCAGCTCACCAAGTAACAGCCACTCTGGAAACACCATATATTTT

d_gene: NA
j_gene: TRBJ1-4
v_gene: TRBV10-3
abundance: NA
CDR3aa: CAISGGPGTNEKLFF
CDR3nt: TGTGCCATCAGCGGCGGCCCGGGAACTAATGAAAAACTGTTTTTT

d_gene: TRBD1
j_gene: TRBJ2-7
v_gene: TRBV7-2
abundance: NA
CDR3aa: CASSWDRGSYEQYF
CDR3nt: TGTGCCAGCAGCTGGGACAGGGGGTCCTACGAGCAGTACTTC

d_gene: TRBD2
j_gene: TRBJ2-3
v_gene: TRBV5-6
abundance: NA
CDR3aa: CASSTPLAGEPSSTDTQYF
CDR3nt: TGTGCCAGCAGCACCCCACTAGCGGGGGAGCCTTCTAGCACAGATACGCAGTATTTT

d_gene: NA
j_gene: TRBJ2-1
v_gene: TRBV7-9
abundance: NA
CDR3aa: CASSQGRFNYNEQFF
CDR3nt: TGTGCCAGCAGCCAGGGACGCTTTAACTACAATGAGCAGTTCTTC

d_gene: NA
j_gene: TRBJ2-3
v_gene: TRBV5-1
abundance: NA
CDR3aa: CASSLGVTSTDTQYF
CDR3nt: TGCGCCAGCAGCTTGGGGGTAACTAGCACAGATACGCAGTATTTT

d_gene: TRBD1
j_gene: TRBJ1-6
v_gene: TRBV2
abundance: NA
CDR3aa: CARQGNNSPLHF
CDR3nt: TGTGCCAGACAGGGGAATAATTCACCCCTCCACTTT

d_gene: NA
j_gene: TRBJ1-3
v_gene: TRBV10-1
abundance: once
CDR3aa: CASSEGPPDSAGGGNTIYF
CDR3nt: TGCGCCAGCAGTGAGGGGCCACCCGACAGCGCTGGGGGAGGAAACACCATATATTTT

d_gene: TRBD1
j_gene: TRBJ2-7
v_gene: TRBV6-6
abundance: NA
CDR3aa: CASRKGQGSHEQYF
CDR3nt: TGTGCCAGCAGGAAAGGACAGGGGAGCCACGAGCAGTACTTC

d_gene: NA
j_gene: TRBJ1-2
v_gene: TRBV4-1
abundance: NA
CDR3aa: CASSEPVRGLNYGYTF
CDR3nt: TGCGCCAGCAGCGAACCTGTGAGGGGACTCAACTATGGCTACACCTTC

d_gene: TRBD2
j_gene: TRBJ2-1
v_gene: TRBV4-1
abundance: NA
CDR3aa: CASSQGLSRWRGGNNEQFF
CDR3nt: TGCGCCAGCAGCCAAGGTCTCTCTCGGTGGCGGGGGGGGAACAATGAGCAGTTCTTC

d_gene: NA
j_gene: TRBJ2-6
v_gene: TRBV19
abundance: NA
CDR3aa: CATTPAAAGANVLTF
CDR3nt: TGTGCCACAACGCCTGCCGCTGCTGGGGCCAACGTCCTGACTTTC

d_gene: NA
j_gene: TRBJ2-4
v_gene: TRBV29-1
abundance: NA
CDR3aa: CSVWGPPENIQYF
CDR3nt: TGCAGCGTTTGGGGACCGCCGGAGAACATTCAGTACTTC

d_gene: NA
j_gene: TRBJ2-1
v_gene: TRBV6-1
abundance: NA
CDR3aa: CASSVDYSLLGNEQFF
CDR3nt: TGTGCCAGCAGTGTCGATTATAGCCTACTCGGGAATGAGCAGTTCTTC

d_gene: NA
j_gene: TRBJ2-2
v_gene: TRBV5-6
abundance: NA
CDR3aa: CASSLTRGTGELFF
CDR3nt: TGTGCCAGCAGCCTCACTAGGGGCACCGGGGAGCTGTTTTTT

d_gene: NA
j_gene: TRBJ1-4
v_gene: TRBV2
abundance: NA
CDR3aa: CASSEGGEKLFF
CDR3nt: TGTGCCAGCAGTGAGGGGGGGGAAAAACTGTTTTTT

d_gene: NA
j_gene: TRBJ1-4
v_gene: TRBV6-6
abundance: NA
CDR3aa: CASSSPAGTNEKLFF
CDR3nt: TGTGCCAGCAGTTCCCCGGCGGGGACAAATGAAAAACTGTTTTTT

d_gene: TRBD2
j_gene: TRBJ2-3
v_gene: TRBV7-2
abundance: NA
CDR3aa: CASSSPPGGGADTQYF
CDR3nt: TGTGCCAGCAGCTCCCCGCCGGGCGGGGGGGCGGATACGCAGTATTTT

d_gene: TRBD1
j_gene: TRBJ1-1
v_gene: TRBV6-4
abundance: NA
CDR3aa: CASSPDRDTEAFF
CDR3nt: TGTGCCAGCAGTCCGGACAGGGACACTGAAGCTTTCTTT

d_gene: TRBD1
j_gene: TRBJ1-2
v_gene: TRBV6-6
abundance: NA
CDR3aa: CASTHNRGNLSGYTF
CDR3nt: TGTGCCAGCACACATAACAGGGGAAATTTAAGTGGCTACACCTTC

d_gene: NA
j_gene: TRBJ2-7
v_gene: TRBV5-1
abundance: NA
CDR3aa: CASSLGYEQYF
CDR3nt: TGCGCCAGCAGTCTCGGCTACGAGCAGTACTTC

d_gene: TRBD1
j_gene: TRBJ2-7
v_gene: TRBV5-1
abundance: NA
CDR3aa: CASSLGGTGGYEQYF
CDR3nt: TGCGCCAGCAGCTTGGGTGGGACAGGGGGCTACGAGCAGTACTTC

d_gene: NA
j_gene: TRBJ2-2
v_gene: TRBV7-6
abundance: NA
CDR3aa: CASSSTPTGELFF
CDR3nt: TGTGCCAGCAGCTCGACACCCACCGGGGAGCTGTTTTTT